This T cell receptor (beta chain) was found in a study of blood T cell repertoires in COVID-19. Study-wide context: Samples of COVID-19 (acute and convalescent) were obtained from the United States, Italy and Spain. PBMCs, B-cell-depleted T cells, or T cells provided the cDNA or gDNA that made up the material.

In the original workflow: Estimation of nucleated cell counts relied on the amplification of reference gene primers. The method was immunoSEQ multiplex PCR; TCRdb's version includes in-frame clones alone and lacks a portion of them. V and J calls plus clone size are reproduced from that table; the DNA served to infer D and trimming. The repertoire has approximately 220,000 clones, about 85% of them found once; the top ten carry just over 2.5%. The CDR3 runs to 14 residues. In germline, CDR1 is LNHDA, CDR2 SQIVND (reference sequence). V shed 2 bases, J shed 4 bases, and the junction held 4 bases outside the gene matches.

Sequencing was carried out using PBMCs or T cells enriched from blood (not recorded which). The sequence derives from a young woman who had recovered from COVID-19. The chain carries TRBV19 and TRBJ1-1, with 7 bases aligning to TRBD1. The CDR3 reads CASSISSGGTEAFF. The CDR3 region has the DNA TGTGCCAGTAGTATAAGTTCAGGGGGCACTGAAGCTTTCTTT.